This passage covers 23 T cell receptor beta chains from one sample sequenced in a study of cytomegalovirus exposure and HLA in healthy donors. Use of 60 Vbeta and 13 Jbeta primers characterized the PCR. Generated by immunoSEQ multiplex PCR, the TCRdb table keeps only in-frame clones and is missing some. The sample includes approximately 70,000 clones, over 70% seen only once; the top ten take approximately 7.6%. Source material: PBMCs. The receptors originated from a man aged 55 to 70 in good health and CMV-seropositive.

For the CDR3, the DNA is TGTGCCAGCAGTTCACAGGGGTCTAATGACTACACCTTC. Translating gives CASSSQGSNDYTF. The rearrangement joins TRBV6-1 to TRBJ1-2; 7 bases line up with TRBD1. CDR3 size: 13 residues. The germline V gene has CDR1 MNHNS and CDR2 SASEGT. The ends lost 5 bases at V and 10 bases at J; junction bases unmatched: 10.

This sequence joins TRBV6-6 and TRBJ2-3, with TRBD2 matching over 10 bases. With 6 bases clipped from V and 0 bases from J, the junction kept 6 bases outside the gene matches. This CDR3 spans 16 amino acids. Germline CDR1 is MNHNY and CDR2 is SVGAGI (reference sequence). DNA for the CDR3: TGTGCCAGCAGAACTAGCGGGGAGTTAAGCACAGATACGCAGTATTTT. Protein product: CASRTSGELSTDTQYF.

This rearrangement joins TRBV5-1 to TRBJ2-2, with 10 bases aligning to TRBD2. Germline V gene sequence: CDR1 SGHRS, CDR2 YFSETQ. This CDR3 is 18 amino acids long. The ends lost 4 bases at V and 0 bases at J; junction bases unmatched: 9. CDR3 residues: CASSIYSGGTANTGELFF. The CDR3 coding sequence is TGCGCCAGCAGCATATATAGCGGGGGGACTGCGAACACCGGGGAGCTGTTTTTT. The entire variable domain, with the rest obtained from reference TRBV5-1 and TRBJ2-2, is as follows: KAGVTQTPRYLIKTRGQQVTLSCSPISGHRSVSWYQQTPGQGLQFLFEYFSETQRNKGNFPGRFSGRQFSNSRSEMNVSTLELGDSALYLCASSIYSGGTANTGELFFGEGSRLTVL.

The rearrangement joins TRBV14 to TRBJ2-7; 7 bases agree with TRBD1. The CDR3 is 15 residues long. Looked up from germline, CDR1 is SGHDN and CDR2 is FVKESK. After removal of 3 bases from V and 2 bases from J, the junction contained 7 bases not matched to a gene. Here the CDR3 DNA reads TGTGCCAGCAGCCAGACCCGGGACAGTGCCTACGAGCAGTACTTC. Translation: CASSQTRDSAYEQYF. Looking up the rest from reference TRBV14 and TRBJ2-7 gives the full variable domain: EAGVTQFPSHSVIEKGQTVTLRCDPISGHDNLYWYRRVMGKEIKFLLHFVKESKQDESGMPNNRFLAERTGGTYSTLKVQPAELEDSGVYFCASSQTRDSAYEQYFGPGTRLTVT.

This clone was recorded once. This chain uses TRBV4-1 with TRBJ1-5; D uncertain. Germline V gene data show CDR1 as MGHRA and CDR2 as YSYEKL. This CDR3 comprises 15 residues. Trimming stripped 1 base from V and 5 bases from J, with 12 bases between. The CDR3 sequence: CASSQAVSPHQPQHF. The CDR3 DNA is TGCGCCAGCAGCCAAGCGGTTTCGCCCCATCAGCCCCAGCATTTT.

The CDR3 DNA sequence: TGCGCCAGCAGCTTGGGAGGTGAGCTGATCTACGAGCAGTACTTC. Its translation: CASSLGGELIYEQYF. The V and J genes are TRBV5-1 and TRBJ2-7; D unclear. Deletions cut 0 bases from V and 3 bases from J, with 13 bases between. The CDR3 totals 15 residues. The germline V gene has CDR1 SGHRS and CDR2 YFSETQ.

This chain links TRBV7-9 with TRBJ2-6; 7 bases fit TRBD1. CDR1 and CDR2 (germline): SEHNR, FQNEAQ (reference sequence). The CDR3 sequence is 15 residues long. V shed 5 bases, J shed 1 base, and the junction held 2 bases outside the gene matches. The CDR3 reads CASSQTGSGANVLTF. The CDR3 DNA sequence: TGTGCCAGCAGCCAGACAGGGTCTGGGGCCAACGTCCTGACTTTC. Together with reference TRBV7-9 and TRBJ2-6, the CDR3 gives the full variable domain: DTGVSQNPRHKITKRGQNVTFRCDPISEHNRLYWYRQTLGQGPEFLTYFQNEAQLEKSRLLSDRFSAERPKGSFSTLEIQRTEQGDSAMYLCASSQTGSGANVLTFGAGSRLTVL.

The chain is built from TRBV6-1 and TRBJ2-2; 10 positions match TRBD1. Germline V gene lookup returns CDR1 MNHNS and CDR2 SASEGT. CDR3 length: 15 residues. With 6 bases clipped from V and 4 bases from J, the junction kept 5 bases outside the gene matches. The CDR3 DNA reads TGTGCCAGCAGACTTAGGACAGGGGGCACCGGGGAGCTGTTTTTT. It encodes CASRLRTGGTGELFF.

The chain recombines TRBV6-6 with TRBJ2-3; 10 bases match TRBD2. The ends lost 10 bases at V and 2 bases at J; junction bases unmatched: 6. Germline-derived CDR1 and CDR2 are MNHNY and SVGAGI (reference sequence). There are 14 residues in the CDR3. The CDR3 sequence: CATLSGGFTDTQYF. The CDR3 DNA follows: TGTGCCACCCTTAGCGGGGGGTTCACAGATACGCAGTATTTT.

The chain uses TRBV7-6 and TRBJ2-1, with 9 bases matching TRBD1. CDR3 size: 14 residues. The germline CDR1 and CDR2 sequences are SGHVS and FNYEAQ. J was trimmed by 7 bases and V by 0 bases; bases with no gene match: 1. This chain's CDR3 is CASSLADRGNEQFF. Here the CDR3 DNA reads TGTGCCAGCAGCTTAGCGGACAGGGGAAATGAGCAGTTCTTC. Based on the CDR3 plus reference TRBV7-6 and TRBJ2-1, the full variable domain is GAGVSQSPRYKVTKRGQDVALRCDPISGHVSLYWYRQALGQGPEFLTYFNYEAQQDKSGLPNDRFSAERPEGSISTLTIQRTEQRDSAMYRCASSLADRGNEQFFGPGTRLTVL.

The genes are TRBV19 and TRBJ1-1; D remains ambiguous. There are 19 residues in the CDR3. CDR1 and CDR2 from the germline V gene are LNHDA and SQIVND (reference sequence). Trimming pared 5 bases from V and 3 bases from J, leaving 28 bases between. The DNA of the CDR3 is TGTGCCAGTAGTTCTGCGGTGGTATTTCGGACTTATTCGGACACTGAAGCTTTCTTT. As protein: CASSSAVVFRTYSDTEAFF.

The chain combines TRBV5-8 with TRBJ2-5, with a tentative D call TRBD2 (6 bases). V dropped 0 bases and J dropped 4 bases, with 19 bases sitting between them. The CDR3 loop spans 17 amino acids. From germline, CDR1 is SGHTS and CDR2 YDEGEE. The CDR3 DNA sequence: TGTGCCAGCAGCTTGGGAGGGCTAACTACCGGGGGAGAGACCCAGTACTTC. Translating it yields CASSLGGLTTGGETQYF.

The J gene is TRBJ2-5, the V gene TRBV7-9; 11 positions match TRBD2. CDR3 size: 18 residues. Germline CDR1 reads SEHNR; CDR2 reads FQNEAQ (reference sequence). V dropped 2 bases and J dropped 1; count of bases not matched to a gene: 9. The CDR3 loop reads CASSLPRIAGGPQETQYF. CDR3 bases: TGTGCCAGCAGCTTACCTCGAATAGCGGGAGGGCCCCAAGAGACCCAGTACTTC.

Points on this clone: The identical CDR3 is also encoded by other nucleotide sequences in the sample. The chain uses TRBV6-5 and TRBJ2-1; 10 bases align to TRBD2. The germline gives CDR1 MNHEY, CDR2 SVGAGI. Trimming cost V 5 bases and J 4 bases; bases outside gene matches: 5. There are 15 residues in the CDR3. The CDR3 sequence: CASSPRTSGYNEQFF. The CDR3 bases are TGTGCCAGCAGTCCCCGGACTAGCGGTTACAATGAGCAGTTCTTC.

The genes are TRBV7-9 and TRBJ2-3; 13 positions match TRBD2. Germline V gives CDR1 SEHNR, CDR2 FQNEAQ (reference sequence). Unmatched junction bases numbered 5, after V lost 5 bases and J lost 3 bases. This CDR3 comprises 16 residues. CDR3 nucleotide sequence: TGTGCCAGCAGCCCCCCGACTAGCGGGAGGACAGATACGCAGTATTTT. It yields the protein CASSPPTSGRTDTQYF.

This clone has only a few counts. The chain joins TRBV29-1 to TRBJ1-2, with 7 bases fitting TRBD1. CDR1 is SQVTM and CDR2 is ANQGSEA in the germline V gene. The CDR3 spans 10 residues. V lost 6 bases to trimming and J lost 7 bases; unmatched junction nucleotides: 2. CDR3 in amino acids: CSVTGPGYTF. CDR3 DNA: TGCAGCGTGACAGGGCCTGGCTACACCTTC.

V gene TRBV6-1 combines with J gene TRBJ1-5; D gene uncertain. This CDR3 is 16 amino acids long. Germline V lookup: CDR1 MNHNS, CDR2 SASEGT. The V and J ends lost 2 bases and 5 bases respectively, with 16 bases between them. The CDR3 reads CASSEFDWVRDQPQHF. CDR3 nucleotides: TGTGCCAGCAGTGAATTCGACTGGGTGAGGGATCAGCCCCAGCATTTT.

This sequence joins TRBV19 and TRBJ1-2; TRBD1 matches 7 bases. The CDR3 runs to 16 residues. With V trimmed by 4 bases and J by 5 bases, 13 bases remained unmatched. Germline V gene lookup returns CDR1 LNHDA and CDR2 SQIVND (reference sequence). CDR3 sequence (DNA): TGTGCCAGTAGTACGACAGGGACCGAGGGCTGGTATGGCTACACCTTC. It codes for CASSTTGTEGWYGYTF.

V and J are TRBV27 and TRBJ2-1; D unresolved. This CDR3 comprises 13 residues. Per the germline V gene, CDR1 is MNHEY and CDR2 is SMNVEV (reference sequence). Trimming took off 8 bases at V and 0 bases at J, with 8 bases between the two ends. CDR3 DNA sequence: TGTGCCAGCCAAGTGAGCTCCTACAATGAGCAGTTCTTC. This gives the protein CASQVSSYNEQFF.

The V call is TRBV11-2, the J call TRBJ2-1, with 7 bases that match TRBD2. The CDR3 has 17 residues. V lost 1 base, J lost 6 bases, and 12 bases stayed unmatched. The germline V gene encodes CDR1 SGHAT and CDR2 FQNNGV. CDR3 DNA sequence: TGTGCCAGCAGCTTAGCCGGGAGGACCCTTGGGAGCAATGAGCAGTTCTTC. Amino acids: CASSLAGRTLGSNEQFF.

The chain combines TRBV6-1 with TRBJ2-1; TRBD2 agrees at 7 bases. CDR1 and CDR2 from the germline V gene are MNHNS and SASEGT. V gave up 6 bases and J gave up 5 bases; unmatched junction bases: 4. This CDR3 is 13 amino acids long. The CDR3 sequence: CASSPGTNNEQFF. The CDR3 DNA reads TGTGCCAGCAGCCCCGGGACTAACAATGAGCAGTTCTTC.

In DNA form, the CDR3 reads TGTGCCAGCAGCTTAGCGCAGGTTACCGGGGAGCTGTTTTTT. The encoded protein is CASSLAQVTGELFF. The V call is TRBV7-9, the J call TRBJ2-2; no reliable D call. This CDR3 region has 14 residues. Germline CDR1 reads SEHNR; CDR2 reads FQNEAQ (reference sequence). V lost 0 bases, J lost 5 bases, and 7 bases lay in between. Supplemented by reference TRBV7-9 and TRBJ2-2, the full variable domain reads DTGVSQNPRHKITKRGQNVTFRCDPISEHNRLYWYRQTLGQGPEFLTYFQNEAQLEKSRLLSDRFSAERPKGSFSTLEIQRTEQGDSAMYLCASSLAQVTGELFFGEGSRLTVL.

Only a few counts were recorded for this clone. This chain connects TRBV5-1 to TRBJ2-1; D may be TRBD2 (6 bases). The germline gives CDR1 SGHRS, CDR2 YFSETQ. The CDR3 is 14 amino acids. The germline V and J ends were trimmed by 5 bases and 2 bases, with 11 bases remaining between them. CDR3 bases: TGCGCCAGCAGATGGAGGGACCCCTACAATGAGCAGTTCTTC. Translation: CASRWRDPYNEQFF.